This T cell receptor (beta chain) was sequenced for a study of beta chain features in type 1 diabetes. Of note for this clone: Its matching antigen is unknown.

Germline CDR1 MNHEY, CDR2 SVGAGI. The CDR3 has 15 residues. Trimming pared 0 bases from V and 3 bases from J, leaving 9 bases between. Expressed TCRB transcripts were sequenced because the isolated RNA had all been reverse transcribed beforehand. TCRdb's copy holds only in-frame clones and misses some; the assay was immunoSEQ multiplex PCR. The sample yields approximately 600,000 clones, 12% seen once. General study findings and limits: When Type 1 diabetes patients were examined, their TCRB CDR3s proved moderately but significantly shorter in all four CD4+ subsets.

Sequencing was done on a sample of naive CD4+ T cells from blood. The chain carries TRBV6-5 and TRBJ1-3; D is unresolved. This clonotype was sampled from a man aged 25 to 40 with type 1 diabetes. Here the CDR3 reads CASSYSRGGGNTIYF. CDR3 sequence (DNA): TGTGCCAGCAGTTACTCTCGAGGTGGTGGAAACACCATATATTTT.